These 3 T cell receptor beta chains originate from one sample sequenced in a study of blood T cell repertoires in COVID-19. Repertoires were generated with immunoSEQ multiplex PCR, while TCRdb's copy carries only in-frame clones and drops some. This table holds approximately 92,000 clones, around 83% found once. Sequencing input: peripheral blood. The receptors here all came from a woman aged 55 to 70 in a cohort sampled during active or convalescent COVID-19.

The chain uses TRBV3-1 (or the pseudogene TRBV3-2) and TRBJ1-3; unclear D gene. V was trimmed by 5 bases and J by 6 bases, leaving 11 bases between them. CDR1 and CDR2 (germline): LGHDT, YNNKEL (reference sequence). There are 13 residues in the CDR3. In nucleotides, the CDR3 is TGTGCCAGCAGCTCAGGCATCGAAAACACCATATATTTT. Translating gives CASSSGIENTIYF.

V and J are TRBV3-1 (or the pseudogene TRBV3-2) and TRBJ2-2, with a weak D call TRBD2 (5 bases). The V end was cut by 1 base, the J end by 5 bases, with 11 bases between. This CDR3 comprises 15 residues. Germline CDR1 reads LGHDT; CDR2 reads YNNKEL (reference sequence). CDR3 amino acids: CASSQGPPGTGELFF. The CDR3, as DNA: TGTGCCAGCAGCCAAGGCCCCCCGGGGACCGGGGAGCTGTTTTTT.

CDR3 region: CASSLGSGTLNYGYTF. CDR3 coding DNA: TGTGCCAGCAGCTTGGGTTCCGGGACACTGAACTATGGCTACACCTTC. This sequence joins TRBV5-4 and TRBJ1-2; D may be TRBD1 (6 bases). The CDR3 totals 16 residues. The germline V gene encodes CDR1 SGHNT and CDR2 YYREEE (reference sequence). V was trimmed by 0 bases and J by 2 bases, leaving 14 bases between them. Full variable domain (rest looked up from reference TRBV5-4 and TRBJ1-2): ETGVTQSPTHLIKTRGQQVTLRCSSQSGHNTVSWYQQALGQGPQFIFQYYREEENGRGNFPPRFSGLQFPNYSSELNVNALELDDSALYLCASSLGSGTLNYGYTFGSGTRLTVV.